One sample yielded the 2 T cell receptor beta chains listed below, sequenced in a study of shared clonotypes between healthy human individuals. Here immunoSEQ multiplex PCR was the method, and the copy in TCRdb shows in-frame clones only, minus some. The sample has 2 million to 2.5 million clones, 85% to 95% seen once. The sample consisted of naive CD4+ T cells from PBMCs. Described subset: CD45RA+ positively selected. The receptors shown here come from a man between 18 and 35 years old in good health. Some clones in this sample may be carry-over from other donors' samples.

This sequence joins TRBV6-1 and TRBJ1-2; no definite D call. Between the trimmed V and J ends, which lost 7 bases and 0 bases, there was a span of 9 bases. CDR1 is MNHNS and CDR2 is SASEGT in the germline V gene. The CDR3 contains 13 residues. As DNA, the CDR3 is TGTGCCAGCATTAAACCAGCTAACTATGGCTACACCTTC. Protein sequence: CASIKPANYGYTF.

This rearrangement joins TRBV6-5 to TRBJ1-1; unclear D gene. The CDR3 has 13 residues. Germline assignment: CDR1 MNHEY and CDR2 SVGAGI. Trimming removed 8 bases from V and 1 base from J, with 11 bases in between. CDR3 sequence (DNA): TGTGCCAGCCAGAAAATCAGGAACACTGAAGCTTTCTTT. It translates to CASQKIRNTEAFF.